The 18 T cell receptor beta chains listed next were all sequenced from one sample in a study of T cells in Graves' hyperthyroidism and ophthalmopathy. TCR beta CDR3 regions were amplified from RNA transcripts. Using the HTBI primer set, a first-round RT-PCR was run on the TCR CDR3. TCRdb passed the multiplex PCR reads through MiXCR, listing each CDR3 protein once. The table records some 350,000 distinct CDR3 sequences, about 19% of them present only once. Specimen: blood. Receptors originate from a young woman with Graves' hyperthyroidism.

The rearrangement uses TRBV6-5 and TRBJ2-4, with D unresolved. CDR1 is MNHEY, CDR2 SVGAGI, per germline. V dropped 0 bases and J dropped 2 bases, with 11 bases sitting between them. The CDR3 covers 16 residues. In DNA, the CDR3 is TGTGCCAGCAGTTACTCGTCGTCACAGACCAAAAACATTCAGTACTTC. Translating it yields CASSYSSSQTKNIQYF.

This clonotype was seen ten or more times. The chain recombines TRBV7-3 with TRBJ2-2, with TRBD2 identical over 12 bases. V gave up 0 bases and J gave up 6 bases; unmatched junction bases: 2. CDR1 is SGHTA and CDR2 is FQGTGA in the germline V gene. The CDR3 extends over 16 amino acids. The CDR3 bases are TGTGCCAGCAGCTTAACGGGACTAGCGGGCCCCGGGGAGCTGTTTTTT. Residues: CASSLTGLAGPGELFF.

This clonotype was found a few times. One end of the junction fails to match germline, which may point to a read error. CDR3 loop: CVSSLTRGDQPQHF. The CDR3 nucleotides read TGTGTCAGCAGTTTAACCCGGGGGGATCAGCCCCAGCATTTT. This chain connects TRBV27 to TRBJ1-5, with D tentatively TRBD1 (5 bases). In germline, CDR1 is MNHEY, CDR2 SMNVEV (reference sequence). CDR3 length: 14 amino acids.

This clonotype was detected ten times or more. The V call is TRBV7-8, the J call TRBJ2-5, with TRBD1 as a possible D gene (5 bases). V lost 4 bases and J 3 bases, leaving 12 bases between the germline ends. The CDR3 has 14 residues. Per germline, CDR1 SGHVS and CDR2 FQNEAQ. CDR3 in amino acids: CASSWPGREETQYF. The CDR3 bases are TGTGCCAGCAGCTGGCCCGGCAGGGAAGAGACCCAGTACTTC.

This clonotype was seen many times. V is TRBV19 and J is TRBJ2-7, with D possibly being TRBD1 (5 bases). The CDR3 runs 14 residues. V lost 5 bases and J lost 7, with 18 bases in between. The germline gives CDR1 LNHDA, CDR2 SQIVND (reference sequence). This CDR3 reads CASSPRTLSEEQYF. The CDR3 DNA sequence: TGTGCCAGTAGTCCCCGGACACTTTCGGAGGAGCAGTACTTC.

There are many counts of this clonotype. The V gene is TRBV20-1, the J gene TRBJ2-7, with D maybe TRBD2 (6 bases). Between the trimmed V and J ends, which lost 0 bases and 4 bases, there was a span of 13 bases. From germline, CDR1 is DFQATT and CDR2 SNEGSKA (reference sequence). The CDR3 extends over 14 amino acids. Written as DNA, the CDR3 is TGCAGTGCTAGAGATATAATTCGGGGGTACGAGCAGTACTTC. Its protein product is CSARDIIRGYEQYF.

This clonotype appeared many times. V and J are TRBV20-1 and TRBJ1-1; D gene unclear. CDR1 and CDR2 from the germline V gene are DFQATT and SNEGSKA (reference sequence). Trimming took off 0 bases at V and 0 bases at J, with 8 bases between the two ends. The length of the CDR3 is 14 residues. CDR3 DNA sequence: TGCAGTGCTAGAGATGATCAGATGAACACTGAAGCTTTCTTT. Translating gives CSARDDQMNTEAFF.

This clonotype was found many times. The J gene is TRBJ1-5, the V gene TRBV19; D is undetermined. V lost 8 bases to trimming and J lost 2 bases, with 13 bases between them. Germline V gene data show CDR1 as LNHDA and CDR2 as SQIVND (reference sequence). This CDR3 is 14 amino acids long. This CDR3 reads CASRREVGNQPQHF. The CDR3 DNA follows: TGTGCCAGTCGCCGGGAGGTTGGCAATCAGCCCCAGCATTTT.

This clonotype was seen a few times. At one end, the junction sequence differs from germline, possibly due to a read error. The chain is built from TRBV11-1 and TRBJ1-1; 8 bases agree with TRBD1. Looked up from germline, CDR1 is SGHAT and CDR2 is FQDESV (reference sequence). The CDR3 spans 16 residues. The CDR3 DNA follows: TGTGCCGGCAGCGGCGGGACAGGCCTTTTTGGTACTGAAGCTTTCTTT. Its protein product is CAGSGGTGLFGTEAFF.

This clonotype has just a few counts. The V gene is TRBV9, the J gene TRBJ2-6; the match to TRBD2 covers 14 bases. V lost 3 bases, J lost 0 bases, and 14 bases stayed unmatched. The CDR3 has 22 residues. Germline CDR1 is SGDLS and CDR2 is YYNGEE. DNA for the CDR3: TGTGCCAGCAGCGGCAGAAGACTAGCGGGGGGGAATCTGTTCTCTGGGGCCAACGTCCTGACTTTC. It encodes CASSGRRLAGGNLFSGANVLTF.

This clonotype came up many times. V and J are TRBV28 and TRBJ2-5, with D tentatively TRBD1 (5 bases). The CDR3 spans 15 residues. The V end was cut by 3 bases, the J end by 2 bases, with 13 bases between. Germline V gene lookup returns CDR1 MDHEN and CDR2 SYDVKM. In nucleotides, the CDR3 is TGTGCCAGCAGTTTTAGTAGCAGGGATCAAGAGACCCAGTACTTC. It yields the protein CASSFSSRDQETQYF.

This clonotype came up many times. The J gene is TRBJ1-1, the V gene TRBV7-9; D gene unclear. Germline V gene data show CDR1 as SEHNR and CDR2 as FQNEAQ (reference sequence). The CDR3 length is 12 residues. V lost 4 bases, J lost 6 bases, and 9 bases lay in between. The CDR3 reads CASSSYIAEAFF. The CDR3 nucleotides read TGTGCCAGCAGCTCTTATATCGCTGAAGCTTTCTTT.

This clonotype was recorded at least ten times. The rearrangement joins TRBV7-9 to TRBJ2-5; D unresolved. Germline CDR1 is SEHNR and CDR2 is FQNEAQ (reference sequence). The V end lost 3 bases, the J end lost 5 bases, and 7 bases lay between the germline ends. The CDR3 runs 12 residues. The CDR3 protein is CASSFGMETQYF. The CDR3 DNA sequence: TGTGCCAGCAGCTTTGGAATGGAGACCCAGTACTTC.

This clonotype was counted at least ten times. The chain carries TRBV28 and TRBJ2-4, with TRBD1 matching 7 bases. The junction had 7 bases not matched to a gene; V was cut back by 5 bases and J by 6 bases. The germline V gene has CDR1 MDHEN and CDR2 SYDVKM. The CDR3 loop spans 14 amino acids. CDR3 region: CASSANNRGNIQYF. DNA for the CDR3: TGTGCCAGCAGTGCGAACAACAGGGGAAACATTCAGTACTTC.

The chain combines TRBV6-1 with TRBJ2-5, with 7 bases matching TRBD2. There are 14 residues in the CDR3. The V gene end was trimmed by 1 base and the J gene end by 5 bases; junction bases not matched to a gene: 4. Per germline, CDR1 MNHNS and CDR2 SASEGT. CDR3 coding DNA: TGTGCCAGCAGTGAAGGTGTACTAGCGGAGACCCAGTACTTC. Its translation: CASSEGVLAETQYF.

This clonotype was seen many times. This CDR3 is CSARVGISDYGYTF. In DNA form, the CDR3 reads TGCAGTGCTAGGGTCGGTATCTCGGACTATGGCTACACCTTC. The chain joins TRBV20-1 to TRBJ1-2, with unresolved D. This CDR3 region has 14 residues. With 3 bases removed from V and 3 bases from J, the gap between germline ends came to 14 bases. CDR1 is DFQATT, CDR2 SNEGSKA, per germline (reference sequence).

At least ten counts were recorded for this clonotype. V usage is TRBV2 and J usage is TRBJ2-7; a possible D gene is TRBD2 (6 bases). Germline V CDR1 and CDR2: SNHLY, FYNNEI. The CDR3 is made up of 12 amino acids. Trimming cost V 6 bases and J 0 bases, with 6 bases left between them. CDR3 DNA sequence: TGTGCCAGCAGGACTAGCTCCTACGAGCAGTACTTC. It translates to CASRTSSYEQYF.

This chain links TRBV12-3 or TRBV12-4 with TRBJ2-2; a weak D match, TRBD1 (5 bases). The V and J ends lost 6 bases and 6 bases respectively, with 23 bases between them. CDR3 length: 17 amino acids. In DNA, the CDR3 is TGTGCCAGCAGGTCTAAATTGATAGGGGCCCCCCCCGGGGAGCTGTTTTTT. This sequence encodes CASRSKLIGAPPGELFF.